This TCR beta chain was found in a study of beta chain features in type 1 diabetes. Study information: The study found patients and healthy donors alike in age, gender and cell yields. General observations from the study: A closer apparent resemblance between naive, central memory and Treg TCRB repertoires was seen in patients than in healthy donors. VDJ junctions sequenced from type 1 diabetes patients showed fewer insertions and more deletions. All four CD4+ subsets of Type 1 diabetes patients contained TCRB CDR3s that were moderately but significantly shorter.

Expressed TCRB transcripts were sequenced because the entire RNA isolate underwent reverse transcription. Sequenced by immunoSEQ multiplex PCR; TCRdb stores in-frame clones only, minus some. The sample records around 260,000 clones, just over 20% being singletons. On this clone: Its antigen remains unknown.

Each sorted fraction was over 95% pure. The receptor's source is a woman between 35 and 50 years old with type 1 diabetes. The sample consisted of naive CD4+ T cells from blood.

The CDR3, as DNA: TGTGCCAGCAGCTTAATCGCGGGGTGGGGGAACTATGGCTACACCTTC. This sequence encodes CASSLIAGWGNYGYTF. The chain links TRBV13 to TRBJ1-2, with D perhaps matching TRBD1 (5 bases). The CDR3 extends over 16 amino acids. Trimming cost V 2 bases and J 2 bases, with 15 bases left between them. Germline V CDR1 and CDR2: PRHDT, FYEKMQ (reference sequence).